This T cell receptor beta chain was documented in a study of shared clonotypes between healthy human individuals. Study-wide points: Some clonotypes were shared by all four sorted-subset donors, while others were not shared. The non-shared ones had lower generation probabilities than the shared ones.

Looked up from germline, CDR1 is SGHTA and CDR2 is FQGNSA. With V trimmed by 1 base and J by 3 bases, 3 bases remained unmatched. The CDR3 totals 15 residues. Method: immunoSEQ multiplex PCR; TCRdb's copy keeps in-frame clones and lacks some. The sample holds 2 million to 2.5 million clones, approximately 95% seen once. In regard to this clone: What it binds is not known. Other DNA sequences of this sample code for an identical CDR3.

The chain carries TRBV7-2 and TRBJ2-7, with 10 bases that match TRBD2. This clonotype originated in a man younger than 30 in good health. The specimen sequenced was naive CD4+ T cells sorted from blood. Noted subset: CD45RA+ positively selected. The DNA of the CDR3 is TGTGCCAGCAGCTTAGGGTCTAGCGGGAGCTACGAGCAGTACTTC. Its translation: CASSLGSSGSYEQYF.